Presented here are 5 T cell receptor beta chains from one specimen sequenced in a study of cytomegalovirus exposure and HLA in healthy donors. Sequenced by immunoSEQ multiplex PCR; TCRdb stores in-frame clones only, minus some. Altogether around 150,000 clones are present, more than 75% being singletons, with the ten largest covering 2.5% to 3%. The specimen sequenced was PBMCs. The receptors were sampled from a man aged 18 to 29 in good health and CMV-seronegative.

The chain employs TRBV6-4 and TRBJ2-1; D is possibly TRBD1 (6 bases). Trimming stripped 4 bases from V and 4 bases from J, with 14 bases between. Germline V lookup: CDR1 MRHNA, CDR2 SNTAGT. The CDR3 is made up of 15 amino acids. CDR3 DNA sequence: TGTGCCAGCAGTGCGATGCGGACAGCGTACAATGAGCAGTTCTTC. Amino acids: CASSAMRTAYNEQFF.

This clone was seen a few times. The chain joins TRBV7-9 to TRBJ1-6; D is perhaps TRBD1 (6 bases). Trimming removed 7 bases from V and 10 bases from J, with 20 bases in between. CDR1 SEHNR and CDR2 FQNEAQ come from the germline V gene (reference sequence). The length of the CDR3 is 15 residues. The CDR3 loop is CASTHTVGDNSPLHF. For the CDR3, the DNA is TGTGCCAGCACCCACACCGTAGGGGACAACTCACCCCTCCACTTT.

This chain joins TRBV7-9 and TRBJ1-1; 7 bases map to TRBD1. The length of the CDR3 is 14 residues. The ends lost 3 bases at V and 11 bases at J; junction bases unmatched: 12. Germline-derived CDR1 and CDR2 are SEHNR and FQNEAQ (reference sequence). The CDR3 region is CASSFDRALDDAFF. In nucleotides, the CDR3 is TGTGCCAGCAGCTTCGACAGGGCTCTGGATGACGCTTTCTTT.

This chain links TRBV2 with TRBJ2-7; D is perhaps TRBD1 (5 bases). Germline V gives CDR1 SNHLY, CDR2 FYNNEI. The CDR3 is made up of 12 amino acids. Trimming removed 3 bases from V and 3 bases from J, with 6 bases in between. The CDR3 DNA is TGTGCCAGCAGTGAGGACAACTACGAGCAGTACTTC. This translates into CASSEDNYEQYF.

V is TRBV18 and J is TRBJ2-1; a possible D gene is TRBD1 (6 bases). The CDR3 spans 15 residues. CDR1 is KGHSH, CDR2 LQKENI, per germline. V was cut by 6 bases and J by 4 bases, with 16 bases left in between. This chain's CDR3 is CASSRTGLGYNEQFF. In DNA, the CDR3 is TGTGCCAGCTCTCGCACAGGGTTGGGTTACAATGAGCAGTTCTTC. Complete variable domain (other parts from reference TRBV18 and TRBJ2-1): NAGVMQNPRHLVRRRGQEARLRCSPMKGHSHVYWYRQLPEEGLKFMVYLQKENIIDESGMPKERFSAEFPKEGPSILRIQQVVRGDSAAYFCASSRTGLGYNEQFFGPGTRLTVL.